This T cell receptor beta chain was identified during a study of Graves' ophthalmopathy and Graves' hyperthyroidism. General study findings and limits: Discrimination between ophthalmopathy and stable hyperthyroidism by a 13-signature model showed 85% to 90% sensitivity and 70% to 84% specificity. Most expanded thyroid clonotypes above 0.001 frequency also appeared in blood.

Ineligible for inclusion were patients with other autoimmune diseases, uncontrolled infections, pregnancy or lactation. Of note for this clonotype: Its antigen remains unidentified.

Beta-chain TCR CDR3 regions were amplified from RNA transcripts. The library came from an HTBI-primed first-round RT-PCR and a second-round multiplex PCR. Each CDR3 protein is one row after TCRdb ran MiXCR on the multiplex PCR reads. The data hold a few hundred thousand distinct CDR3 sequences, with 35% to 45% observed a single time. Trimming removed 8 bases at V and 1 base at J, with 11 bases between. Per germline, CDR1 SQVTM and CDR2 ANQGSEA. The CDR3 sequence is 12 residues long. This TCR was sampled from an adult man with Graves' hyperthyroidism. Source material: peripheral blood or thyroid tissue (not recorded which). The V gene is TRBV29-1, the J gene TRBJ1-1; no definite D call. The CDR3, as DNA: TGCAGCATTATGACGGGGAACACTGAAGCTTTCTTT. It specifies CSIMTGNTEAFF.